These 5 T cell receptor beta chains were sequenced from one sample in a study of cytomegalovirus exposure and HLA in healthy donors. The PCR employed 60 Vbeta primers together with 13 Jbeta primers. Clones were sequenced by immunoSEQ multiplex PCR, and TCRdb holds only the in-frame ones, with some missing. Its table records 41,000 or so clones. The sample comprised PBMCs. All receptors come from a man aged 25-40 years in good health and CMV-seronegative.

The J gene is TRBJ2-7, the V gene TRBV6-1; TRBD2 is a possible D gene (5 bases). Trimming cost V 7 bases and J 2 bases, with 18 bases left between them. The germline V gene encodes CDR1 MNHNS and CDR2 SASEGT. This CDR3 contains 15 residues. CDR3 bases: TGTGCCAGCAAAACCGAGGACTTAAGCGCCTACGAGCAGTACTTC. Translated: CASKTEDLSAYEQYF.

The chain has TRBV7-6 and TRBJ2-1; 8 bases align to TRBD2. The V gene end was trimmed by 1 base and the J gene end by 7 bases; junction bases not matched to a gene: 12. From germline, CDR1 is SGHVS and CDR2 FNYEAQ. The CDR3 runs 17 residues. The CDR3 sequence is CASSLEVSGRARNEQFF. CDR3 DNA sequence: TGTGCCAGCAGCTTAGAAGTTTCCGGGAGGGCCAGAAATGAGCAGTTCTTC.

The chain combines TRBV6-5 with TRBJ2-3, with TRBD2 matching over 9 bases. CDR3 length equals 14 residues. The V segment lost 5 bases and the J segment 6 bases; nucleotides outside the gene matches: 6. The germline gives CDR1 MNHEY, CDR2 SVGAGI. The CDR3 loop is CASSQRTSVDTQYF. The CDR3 DNA sequence: TGTGCCAGCAGTCAGCGGACTAGCGTCGATACGCAGTATTTT.

This rearrangement joins TRBV6-5 to TRBJ1-2; D is possibly TRBD1 (5 bases). CDR3 length: 15 residues. Germline lookup yields CDR1 MNHEY and CDR2 SVGAGI. V was trimmed by 1 base and J by 6 bases, leaving 15 bases between them. The CDR3 coding sequence is TGTGCCAGCAGTTACTTTGGGGGGAGAGCTAATGGCTACACCTTC. Its translation is CASSYFGGRANGYTF.

The V gene is TRBV10-2, the J gene TRBJ1-1; maybe TRBD1 (6 bases). Trimming removed 10 bases from V and 4 bases from J, with 22 bases in between. This CDR3 contains 15 residues. CDR1 and CDR2 (germline): WSHSY, SAAADI. The CDR3 sequence: CANPPYGGRFTEAFF. The CDR3 DNA sequence: TGCGCCAACCCACCCTACGGGGGGCGTTTCACTGAAGCTTTCTTT.